This T cell receptor (beta chain) was documented in a study of multiple sclerosis patients with progressive multifocal leukoencephalopathy. V lost 4 bases to trimming and J lost 8 bases; unmatched junction nucleotides: 6. From germline, CDR1 is LGHNA and CDR2 YSLEER. This CDR3 region has 16 residues. Data came from immunoSEQ multiplex PCR; TCRdb stores just in-frame clones and leaves some out. The sample lists around 27,000 clones, almost 90% occurring once. The time point is: approximately 12 months of natalizumab therapy. The source is a human donor with multiple sclerosis. The specimen was PBMCs, collected from a patient treated with natalizumab. This chain uses TRBV4-3 with TRBJ2-1; 15 bases map to TRBD2. The CDR3 sequence is CASSPWTSGGADEQFF. The CDR3 bases are TGCGCCAGCAGCCCCTGGACTAGCGGGGGGGCCGATGAGCAGTTCTTC.